This entry features one T cell receptor (beta chain) sequence. The data belong to a study of blood T cell repertoires in COVID-19. Study summary: The study drew acute and convalescent COVID-19 samples from the United States, Italy and Spain. PBMCs, B-cell-depleted T cells, or T cells provided the cDNA or gDNA that made up the material.

Germline V gives CDR1 SGHRS, CDR2 YFSETQ. The CDR3 is made up of 16 amino acids. The J segment lost 4 bases and the V segment lost 0 bases, leaving 5 bases of the junction unmatched. How the authors handled the data: Reference gene primer amplification gave nucleated cell count estimates. The assay was immunoSEQ multiplex PCR, and TCRdb's table has in-frame clones only and misses some. The V and J calls and clone size are taken from that table; D and trimming were inferred from the DNA. The sample holds under 100,000 clones; roughly four fifths are singletons and the top ten take around 20%. The sample consisted of peripheral blood. This receptor was taken from a woman of 80 years or more with active or convalescent COVID-19. The rearrangement links TRBV5-1 to TRBJ2-1; TRBD2 agrees at 9 bases. The CDR3 here is CASSLAGTSSYNEQFF. The CDR3 DNA follows: TGCGCCAGCAGCTTGGCCGGGACTAGCTCGTACAATGAGCAGTTCTTC.